This T cell receptor beta chain was recorded in a study of blood T cell repertoires in COVID-19 (dated by TCRdb to 2019 to 2021). Turning to the overall study: Collaborator samples came from the United States, Italy and Spain and covered acute and convalescent phases of COVID-19. The material from the prospective study consisted of cDNA or gDNA derived from T cells, B-cell-depleted T cells, or PBMCs. Subjects who had been exposed to COVID-19, were actively infected with it, or had recovered from it provided the deeply sampled blood TCRbeta repertoires that made up the dataset. The repertoires were released in a freely available public database intended as a resource for research on the immune response to SARS-CoV-2. The samples were drawn from two sources: the first 160 participants of the ongoing ImmuneRACE study, and 1,200 or so subjects contributed by 6 global collaborators. A de-identified subject ID, COVID-19 status, age in years and sex were almost always included in the sample metadata. Where available, HLA class I and class II types were obtained from metadata supplied by the sample provider rather than from assay-based typing.

Another Seattle source contributed samples from volunteer blood donors who had recovered from COVID-19. Collaborating institutions collected whole blood in K2EDTA tubes following their own protocols. For TCRbeta analysis, collaborators shipped samples in one of three forms: frozen whole blood, isolated PBMCs, or DNA extracted from either of those sample types. Worth noting for this clone: Its antigen has not been determined. Base qualities are not recorded, but no much larger clone differs from it by a single base.

The germline V gene gives CDR1 as MDHEN and CDR2 as SYDVKM. The CDR3 measures 15 amino acids from cysteine to phenylalanine. The read is trimmed to its CDR3 DNA, 45 bases read in frame from base 1. Trimming takes 3 bases off V and 1 base off J; junction bases not matched to a gene: 4. TCRbeta CDR3 regions were amplified from genomic DNA using the immunoSEQ Assay, a bias-controlled multiplex PCR. Turning to the authors' computational methods: Within the assay, amplification of reference gene primers was used to estimate how many nucleated cells each sample contained. To quantify the absolute abundance of each unique TCRbeta CDR3 rearrangement, sequence reads were collapsed and filtered. For each sample, productive Simpson clonality was calculated as the square root of Simpson's diversity index over productive rearrangements. Imported from immuneACCESS, the table was reduced by TCRdb to in-frame sequences with V and J called. These copies leave out some clones; in studies compared against another copy, an unresolved V gene accounts for under half, and the cause of the remainder is not known. V and J calls and clone size are as listed in that table; D and trimming were resolved from the DNA. This sample has hundreds of thousands of clones in its table, and approximately 87% of those were observed once. The ten top clones hold 6.2% of the sample.

On the study overall, not on this receptor specifically: The quantity of clinical and demographic metadata differed by source and by participant and was supplied without curation.

This receptor chain uses TRBV28 and TRBJ1-1; 8 junctional bases match TRBD1. Sequencing was done on a sample of peripheral blood. The TCR comes from a man aged 55 to 69 who had recovered from COVID-19. The nucleotides are TGTGCCAGCAGTTTTAGTGGGACAGGGAACACTGAAGCTTTCTTT. This sequence encodes CASSFSGTGNTEAFF.